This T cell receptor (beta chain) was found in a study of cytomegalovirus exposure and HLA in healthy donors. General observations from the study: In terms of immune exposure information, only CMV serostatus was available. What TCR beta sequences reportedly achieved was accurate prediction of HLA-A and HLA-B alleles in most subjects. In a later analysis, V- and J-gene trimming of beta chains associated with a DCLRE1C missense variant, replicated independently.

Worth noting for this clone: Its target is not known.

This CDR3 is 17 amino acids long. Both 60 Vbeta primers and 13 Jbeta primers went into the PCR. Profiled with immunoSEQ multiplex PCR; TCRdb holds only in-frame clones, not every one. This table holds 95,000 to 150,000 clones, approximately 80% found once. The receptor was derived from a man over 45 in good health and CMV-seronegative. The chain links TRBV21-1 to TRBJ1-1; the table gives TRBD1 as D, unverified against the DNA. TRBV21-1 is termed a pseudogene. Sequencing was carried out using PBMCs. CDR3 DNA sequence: TGTGCCGCAAAACGGGCGCAGGGGGAGGCCGCGAACACTGAAGCTTTCTTT. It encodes CAAKRAQGEAANTEAFF.